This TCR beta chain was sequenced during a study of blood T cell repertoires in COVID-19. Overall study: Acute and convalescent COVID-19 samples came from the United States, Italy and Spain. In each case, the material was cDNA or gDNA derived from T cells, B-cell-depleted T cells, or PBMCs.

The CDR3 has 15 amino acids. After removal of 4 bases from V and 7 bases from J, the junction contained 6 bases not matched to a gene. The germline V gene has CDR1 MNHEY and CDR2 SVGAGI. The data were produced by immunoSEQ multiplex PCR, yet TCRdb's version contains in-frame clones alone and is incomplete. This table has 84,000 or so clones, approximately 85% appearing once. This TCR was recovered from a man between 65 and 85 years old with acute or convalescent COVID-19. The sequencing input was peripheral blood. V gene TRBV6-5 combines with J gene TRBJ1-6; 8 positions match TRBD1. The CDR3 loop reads CASSFRGPINSPLHF. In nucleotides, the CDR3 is TGTGCCAGCAGTTTCAGGGGGCCGATAAATTCACCCCTCCACTTT.